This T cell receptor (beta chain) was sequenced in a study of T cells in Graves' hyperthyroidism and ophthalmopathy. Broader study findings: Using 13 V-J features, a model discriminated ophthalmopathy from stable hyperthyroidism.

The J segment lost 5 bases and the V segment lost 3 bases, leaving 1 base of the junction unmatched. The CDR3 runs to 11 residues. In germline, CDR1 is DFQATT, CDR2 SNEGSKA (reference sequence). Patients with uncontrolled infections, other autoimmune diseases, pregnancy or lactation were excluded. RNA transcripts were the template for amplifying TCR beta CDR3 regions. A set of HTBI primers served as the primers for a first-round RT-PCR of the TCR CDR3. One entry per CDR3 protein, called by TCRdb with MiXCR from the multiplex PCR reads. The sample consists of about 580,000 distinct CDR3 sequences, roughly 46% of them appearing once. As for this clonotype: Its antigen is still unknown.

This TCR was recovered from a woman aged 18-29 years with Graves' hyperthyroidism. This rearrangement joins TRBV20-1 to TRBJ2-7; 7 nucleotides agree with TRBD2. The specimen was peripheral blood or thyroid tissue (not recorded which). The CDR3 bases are TGCAGTGCTAGCGGGACTAACGAGCAGTACTTC. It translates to CSASGTNEQYF.